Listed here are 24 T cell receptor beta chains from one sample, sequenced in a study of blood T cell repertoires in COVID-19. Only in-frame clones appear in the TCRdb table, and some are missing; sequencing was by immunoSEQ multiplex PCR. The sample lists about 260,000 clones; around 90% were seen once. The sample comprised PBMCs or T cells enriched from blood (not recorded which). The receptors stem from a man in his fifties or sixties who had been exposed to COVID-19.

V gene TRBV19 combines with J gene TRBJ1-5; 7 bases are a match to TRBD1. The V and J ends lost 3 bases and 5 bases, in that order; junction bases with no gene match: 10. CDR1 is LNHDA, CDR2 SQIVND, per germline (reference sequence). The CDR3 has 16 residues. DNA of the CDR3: TGTGCCAGTAGTATCCCGGGACAGAGGGTCCATCAGCCCCAGCATTTT. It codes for CASSIPGQRVHQPQHF.

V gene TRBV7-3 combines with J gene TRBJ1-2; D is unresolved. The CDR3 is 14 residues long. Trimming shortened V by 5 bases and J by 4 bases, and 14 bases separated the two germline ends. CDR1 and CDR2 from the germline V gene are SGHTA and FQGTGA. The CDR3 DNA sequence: TGTGCCAGCAGCAGAAGCCCGGGGAGCTATGGCTACACCTTC. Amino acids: CASSRSPGSYGYTF.

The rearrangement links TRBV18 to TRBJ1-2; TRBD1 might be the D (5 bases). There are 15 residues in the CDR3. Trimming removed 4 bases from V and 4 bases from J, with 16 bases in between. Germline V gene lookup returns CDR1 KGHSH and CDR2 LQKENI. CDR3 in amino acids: CASSQSTGLRYGYTF. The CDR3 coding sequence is TGTGCCAGCTCACAAAGTACAGGCCTCCGCTATGGCTACACCTTC.

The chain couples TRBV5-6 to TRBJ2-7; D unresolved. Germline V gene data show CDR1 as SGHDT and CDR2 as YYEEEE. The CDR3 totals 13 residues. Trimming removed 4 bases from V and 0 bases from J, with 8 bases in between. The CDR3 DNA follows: TGTGCCAGCAGCCTGCCTAGCTCCTACGAGCAGTACTTC. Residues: CASSLPSSYEQYF.

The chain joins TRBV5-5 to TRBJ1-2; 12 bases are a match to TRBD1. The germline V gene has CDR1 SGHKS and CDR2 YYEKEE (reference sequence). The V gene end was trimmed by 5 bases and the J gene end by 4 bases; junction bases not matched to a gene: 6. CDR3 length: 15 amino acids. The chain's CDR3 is CASSGTGGAGYGYTF. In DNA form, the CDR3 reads TGTGCCAGCAGTGGGACAGGGGGCGCCGGCTATGGCTACACCTTC.

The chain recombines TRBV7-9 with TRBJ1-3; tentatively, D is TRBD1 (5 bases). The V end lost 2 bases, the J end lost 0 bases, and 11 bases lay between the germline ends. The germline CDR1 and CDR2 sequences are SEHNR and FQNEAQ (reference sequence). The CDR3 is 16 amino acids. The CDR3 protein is CASSLRTGGSGNTIYF. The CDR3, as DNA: TGTGCCAGCAGCTTACGGACCGGGGGCTCTGGAAACACCATATATTTT.

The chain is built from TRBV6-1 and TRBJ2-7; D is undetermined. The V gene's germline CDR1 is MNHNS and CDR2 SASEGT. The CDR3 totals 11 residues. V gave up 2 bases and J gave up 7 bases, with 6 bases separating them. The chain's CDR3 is CASSETREQYV. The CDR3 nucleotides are TGTGCCAGCAGTGAAACTCGAGAGCAGTACGTC.

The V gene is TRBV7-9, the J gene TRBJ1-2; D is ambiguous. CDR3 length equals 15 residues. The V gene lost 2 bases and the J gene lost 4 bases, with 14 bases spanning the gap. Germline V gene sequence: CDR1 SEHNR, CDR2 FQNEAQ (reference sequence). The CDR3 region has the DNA TGTGCCAGCAGCTTACTTGGTGTCCTCGGCTATGGCTACACCTTC. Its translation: CASSLLGVLGYGYTF.

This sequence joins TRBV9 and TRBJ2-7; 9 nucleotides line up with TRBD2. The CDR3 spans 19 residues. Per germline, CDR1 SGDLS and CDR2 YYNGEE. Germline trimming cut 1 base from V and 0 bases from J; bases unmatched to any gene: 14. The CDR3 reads CASSVRSLAGLTPSYEQYF. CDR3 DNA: TGTGCCAGCAGCGTAAGGAGTCTAGCGGGGCTGACCCCCTCCTACGAGCAGTACTTC.

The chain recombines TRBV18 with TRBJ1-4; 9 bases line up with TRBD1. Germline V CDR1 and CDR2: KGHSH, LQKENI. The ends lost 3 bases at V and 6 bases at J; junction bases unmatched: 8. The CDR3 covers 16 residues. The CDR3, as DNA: TGTGCCAGCTCACCTTCAAGACAGGGGGATTATGAAAAACTGTTTTTT. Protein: CASSPSRQGDYEKLFF.

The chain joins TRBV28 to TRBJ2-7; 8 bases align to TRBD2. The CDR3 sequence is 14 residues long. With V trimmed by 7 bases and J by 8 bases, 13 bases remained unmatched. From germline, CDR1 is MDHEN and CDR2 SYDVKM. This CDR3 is CASTPSGREAKQYV. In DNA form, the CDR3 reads TGTGCCAGCACTCCGAGTGGGCGGGAGGCTAAGCAGTACGTC.

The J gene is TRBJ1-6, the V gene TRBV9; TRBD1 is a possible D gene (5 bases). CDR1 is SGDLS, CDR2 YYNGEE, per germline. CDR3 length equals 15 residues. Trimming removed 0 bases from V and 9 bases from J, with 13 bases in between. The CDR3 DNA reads TGTGCCAGCAGCGTAGCCCAGGGCTACGGTTCACCCCTCCACTTT. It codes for CASSVAQGYGSPLHF.

In nucleotides, the CDR3 is TGTGCCAGCAGTTTAGTTGGGACTAGCACAGATACGCAGTATTTT. Its translation is CASSLVGTSTDTQYF. The chain has TRBV28 and TRBJ2-3; D might be TRBD2 (6 bases). CDR1 and CDR2 (germline): MDHEN, SYDVKM. The CDR3 is 15 amino acids. The V end was cut by 2 bases, the J end by 0 bases, with 9 bases between. Combining the CDR3 with reference TRBV28 and TRBJ2-3 gives the whole variable domain DVKVTQSSRYLVKRTGEKVFLECVQDMDHENMFWYRQDPGLGLRLIYFSYDVKMKEKGDIPEGYSVSREKKERFSLILESASTNQTSMYLCASSLVGTSTDTQYFGPGTRLTVL.

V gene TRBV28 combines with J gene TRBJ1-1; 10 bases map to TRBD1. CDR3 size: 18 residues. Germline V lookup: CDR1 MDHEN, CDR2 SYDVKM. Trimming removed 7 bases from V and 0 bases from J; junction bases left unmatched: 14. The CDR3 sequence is CASKDRGYRGRMNTEAFF. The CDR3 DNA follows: TGTGCCAGCAAGGACAGGGGGTACAGGGGGAGAATGAACACTGAAGCTTTCTTT.

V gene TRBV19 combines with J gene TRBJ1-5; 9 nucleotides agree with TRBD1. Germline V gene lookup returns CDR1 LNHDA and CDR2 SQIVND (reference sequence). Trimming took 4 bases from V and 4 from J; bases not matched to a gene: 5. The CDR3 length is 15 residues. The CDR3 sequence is CASSKTGTGNQPQHF. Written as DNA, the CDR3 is TGTGCCAGTAGTAAAACCGGGACAGGGAATCAGCCCCAGCATTTT.

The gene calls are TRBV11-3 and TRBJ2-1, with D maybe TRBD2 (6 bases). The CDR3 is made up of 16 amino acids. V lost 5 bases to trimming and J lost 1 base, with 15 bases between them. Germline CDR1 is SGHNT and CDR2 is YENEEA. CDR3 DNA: TGTGCCAGCAGCCCATGGGGGGAGAGGTCCTACAATGAGCAGTTCTTC. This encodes CASSPWGERSYNEQFF.

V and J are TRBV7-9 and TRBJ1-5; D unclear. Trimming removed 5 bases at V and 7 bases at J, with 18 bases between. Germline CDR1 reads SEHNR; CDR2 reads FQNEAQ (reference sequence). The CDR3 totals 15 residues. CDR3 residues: CASSPWGNKRQPQHF. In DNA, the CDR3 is TGTGCCAGCAGCCCGTGGGGTAACAAGCGGCAGCCCCAGCATTTT.

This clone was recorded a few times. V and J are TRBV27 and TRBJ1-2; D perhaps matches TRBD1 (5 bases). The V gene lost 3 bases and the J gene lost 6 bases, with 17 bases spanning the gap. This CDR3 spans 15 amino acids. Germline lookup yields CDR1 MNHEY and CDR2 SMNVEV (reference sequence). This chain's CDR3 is CASSFFGGANDGYTF. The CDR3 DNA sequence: TGTGCCAGCAGTTTTTTCGGAGGGGCCAACGATGGCTACACCTTC.

CDR3 sequence: CASSDGTGGYTF. CDR3 nucleotide sequence: TGTGCCAGCAGTGATGGGACAGGCGGCTACACCTTC. The gene calls are TRBV6-1 and TRBJ1-2; 8 bases fit TRBD1. The CDR3 has 12 residues. The trim removed 3 bases at V and 8 bases at J, leaving 2 bases unmatched. CDR1 is MNHNS, CDR2 SASEGT, per germline.

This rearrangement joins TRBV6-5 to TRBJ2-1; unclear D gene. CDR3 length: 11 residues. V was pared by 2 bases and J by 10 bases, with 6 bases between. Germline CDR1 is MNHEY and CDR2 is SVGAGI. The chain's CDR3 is CASSYATEQFF. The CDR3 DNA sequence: TGTGCCAGCAGTTACGCAACAGAGCAGTTCTTC.

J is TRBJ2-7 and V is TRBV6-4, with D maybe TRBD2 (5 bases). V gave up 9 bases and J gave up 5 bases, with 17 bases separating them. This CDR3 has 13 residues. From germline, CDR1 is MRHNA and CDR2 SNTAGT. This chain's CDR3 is CASGSCHAHEQYV. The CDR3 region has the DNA TGTGCCAGTGGGAGCTGTCACGCCCACGAGCAGTACGTC.

CDR3 DNA sequence: TGTGCCAGCAGTCCTCGCAAACAGGGAAAACTGTTTTTT. Translated, it gives CASSPRKQGKLFF. The V call is TRBV27, the J call TRBJ1-4, with D tentatively TRBD1 (6 bases). CDR1 and CDR2 from the germline V gene are MNHEY and SMNVEV (reference sequence). The V end lost 5 bases, the J end lost 10 bases, and 14 bases lay between the germline ends. This CDR3 is 13 amino acids long.

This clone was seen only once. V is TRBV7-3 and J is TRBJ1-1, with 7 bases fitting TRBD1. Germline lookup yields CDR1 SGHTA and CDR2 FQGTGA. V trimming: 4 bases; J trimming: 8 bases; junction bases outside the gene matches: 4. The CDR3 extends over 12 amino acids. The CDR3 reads CASSYQGDEAFF. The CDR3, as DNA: TGTGCCAGCAGCTACCAGGGGGACGAAGCTTTCTTT.

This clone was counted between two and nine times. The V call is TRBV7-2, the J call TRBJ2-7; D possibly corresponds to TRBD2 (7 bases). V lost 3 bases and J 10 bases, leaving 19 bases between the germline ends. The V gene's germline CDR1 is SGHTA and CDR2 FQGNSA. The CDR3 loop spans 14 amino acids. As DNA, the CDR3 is TGTGCCAGCAGCTTTGGTGGGGGGGCTAGTCAACAGTACTTC. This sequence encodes CASSFGGGASQQYF.